These T cell receptor beta chains were read from a single sample in a study of blood T cell repertoires in COVID-19. This table comes from immunoSEQ multiplex PCR, and its TCRdb copy is limited to in-frame clones, with some not included. The table has around 200,000 clones, around 84% seen once; the top ten hold approximately 4.8%. Sequencing was performed on peripheral blood. The receptor set was obtained from a man aged 45-65 years with acute or convalescent COVID-19. Each CDR3 is given with its conserved first and last residue. A D gene is named only where the DNA matches it firmly. Rows may omit the clone size; those that give it use once, few, many or a size class.

J gene: TRBJ2-3
clone size: -
D gene: -
V gene: TRBV6-5
CDR3 DNA: TGTGCCAGCAGTTACGATACGGGGACAGATACGCAGTATTTT
CDR3 protein: CASSYDTGTDTQYF

J gene: TRBJ2-5
clone size: -
D gene: -
V gene: TRBV19
CDR3 DNA: TGTGCCAGTAGCCCGGGGGACAGACAAGAGACCCAGTACTTC
CDR3 protein: CASSPGDRQETQYF

J gene: TRBJ1-1
clone size: -
D gene: TRBD1
V gene: TRBV10-1
CDR3 DNA: TGCGCCAGCAGCCCTCGTACAGGGGCGCTGGGCACTGAAGCTTTCTTT
CDR3 protein: CASSPRTGALGTEAFF

J gene: TRBJ2-7
clone size: -
D gene: -
V gene: TRBV6-4
CDR3 DNA: TGTGCCAGCAGTGAGGTGGCAGGGGACGAGCAGTACTTC
CDR3 protein: CASSEVAGDEQYF

J gene: TRBJ2-1
clone size: -
D gene: -
V gene: TRBV27
CDR3 DNA: TGTGCCAGCAGTTTATGGGGTCCAGGGGACAATGAGCAGTTCTTC
CDR3 protein: CASSLWGPGDNEQFF

J gene: TRBJ1-5
clone size: -
D gene: -
V gene: TRBV19
CDR3 DNA: TGTGCCAGTTGGGGGGGGCATAGGAATCGCAATCAGCCCCAGCATTTT
CDR3 protein: CASWGGHRNRNQPQHF

J gene: TRBJ1-2
clone size: few
D gene: TRBD1
V gene: TRBV18
CDR3 DNA: TGTGCCAGCTCTCCCGCGATCAGGGGGCCGGATAACTATGGCTACACCTTC
CDR3 protein: CASSPAIRGPDNYGYTF

J gene: TRBJ1-3
clone size: -
D gene: -
V gene: TRBV12-3/TRBV12-4
CDR3 DNA: TGTGCCAGCAGTTTAGCTGGCGGAACCACCATATATTTT
CDR3 protein: CASSLAGGTTIYF

J gene: TRBJ1-2
clone size: -
D gene: TRBD1
V gene: TRBV6-5
CDR3 DNA: TGTGCCAGCAGTTACAGGGACAGAGCCTATGGCTACACCTTC
CDR3 protein: CASSYRDRAYGYTF

J gene: TRBJ2-6
clone size: -
D gene: -
V gene: TRBV5-8
CDR3 DNA: TGTGCCAGCAGCTTGGAAGCCATCTCTGGGGCCAACGTCCTGACTTTC
CDR3 protein: CASSLEAISGANVLTF

J gene: TRBJ1-1
clone size: -
D gene: TRBD1
V gene: TRBV5-1
CDR3 DNA: TGCGCCAGCAGCTTGGACAGGGGGACTGAAGCTTTCTTT
CDR3 protein: CASSLDRGTEAFF

J gene: TRBJ1-1
clone size: -
D gene: -
V gene: TRBV15
CDR3 DNA: TGTGCCACCAGCAGAGGTGGACAGATGAACACTGAAGCTTTCTTT
CDR3 protein: CATSRGGQMNTEAFF

J gene: TRBJ2-3
clone size: -
D gene: TRBD2
V gene: TRBV6-4
CDR3 DNA: TGTGCCAGCAGTGAAGGGTGGACTAGCGGGGACCCAGATACGCAGTATTTT
CDR3 protein: CASSEGWTSGDPDTQYF

J gene: TRBJ2-5
clone size: -
D gene: TRBD1
V gene: TRBV7-2
CDR3 DNA: TGTGCCAGCAGCTTAGCCGGGACAGTCAAAGAGACCCAGTACTTC
CDR3 protein: CASSLAGTVKETQYF

J gene: TRBJ1-1
clone size: -
D gene: -
V gene: TRBV6-5
CDR3 DNA: TGTGCCAGCTACGGTACCTCAAACACTGAAGCTTTCTTT
CDR3 protein: CASYGTSNTEAFF

J gene: TRBJ2-7
clone size: -
D gene: -
V gene: TRBV18
CDR3 DNA: TGTGCCAGCTCACCCACAGGGATAGAGCAGTACTTC
CDR3 protein: CASSPTGIEQYF

J gene: TRBJ2-7
clone size: -
D gene: TRBD2
V gene: TRBV5-4
CDR3 DNA: TGTGCCAGCAGCCTAGCGGGGGGCGTCTTCTACGAGCAGTACTTC
CDR3 protein: CASSLAGGVFYEQYF

J gene: TRBJ2-3
clone size: -
D gene: TRBD2
V gene: TRBV11-3
CDR3 DNA: TGTGCCAGCAGCTCGTCCCGGGGGGGCACAGATACGCAGTATTTT
CDR3 protein: CASSSSRGGTDTQYF

J gene: TRBJ2-6
clone size: once
D gene: -
V gene: TRBV5-4
CDR3 DNA: TGTGCCAGTCGAGGGGGCTCTGGGGCCAACGTCCTGACTTTC
CDR3 protein: CASRGGSGANVLTF

J gene: TRBJ1-2
clone size: -
D gene: -
V gene: TRBV27
CDR3 DNA: TGTGCCAGCAGTTCAGCGCAGCCTAACTATGGCTACACCTTC
CDR3 protein: CASSSAQPNYGYTF